This TCR beta chain was captured in a study of early T cells in non-severe SARS-CoV-2 infection. Whole-study context: Investigators sequenced bulk RNA drawn from unsorted whole blood, and chains remained unpaired. Study-wide results and caveats: There was a bias toward anti-spike CD8 responses in VDJdb matching, which missed private and CD4 specificities.

The CDR3 has 14 residues. V gave up 7 bases and J gave up 1 base, with 10 bases separating them. Germline-derived CDR1 and CDR2 are MNHNY and SVGAGI (reference sequence). Individually, cDNA molecules had unique molecular identifiers attached to them. TCRdb ran MiXCR on the 5' RACE reads and lists one entry per CDR3 protein. The sample records approximately 23,000 distinct CDR3 sequences, around 4% being singletons. This clonotype was recorded at least ten times. What it binds is unknown. J is TRBJ1-4 and V is TRBV6-6; D might be TRBD1 (6 bases). The source material was whole blood. The TCR was taken from an adult who was a healthcare worker with PCR-confirmed SARS-CoV-2 infection or an uninfected control (not recorded which). Written as DNA, the CDR3 is TGTGCCAGCACTCAGGGGTTAACTAATGAAAAACTGTTTTTT. This sequence encodes CASTQGLTNEKLFF.